One T cell receptor (beta chain) is described in this entry. Its antigen is still unknown. Per-base quality was not reported, and no clone a single base away is much larger than it. The source of the sample is a study of Ad26.COV2.S vaccination and SARS-CoV-2 variants listed by TCRdb under 2021. At the level of the whole study: Vaccine-arm donors were drawn from COV1001, a multicentre, randomized, double-blind, placebo-controlled phase I-IIa trial of Ad26.COV2.S in healthy adults. Blinding of investigators to trial group allocation was maintained during experiments and outcome assessment. The specificity and breadth of SARS-CoV-2-reactive T cell receptors after Ad26.COV2.S vaccination were assessed by TCRbeta repertoire sequencing. Trial participants were randomized into five groups of five: low-dose or high-dose Ad26.COV2.S given once or twice, or placebo on both occasions. A total of 32 samples were included in the TCR-sequenced set, comprising around 19 Ad26.COV2.S vaccine recipients, 5 placebo recipients and 8 SARS-CoV-2 convalescent individuals. Ad26.COV2.S was administered intramuscularly at a dose of 5x10^10 or 1x10^11 viral particles, either as one shot or as two shots given 56 days apart.

The treatment or condition label for this specimen denotes: 15 to 20 received Ad26.COV2.S at low or high dose, single or two shots; about 5 received placebo; per-sample allocation not given. Repertoires of vaccine and placebo recipients were sequenced from samples collected on day 63 after the first injection. Cohort 1b enrolled 25 to 30 adults aged 18-55 years at a single site in Boston, USA, between 29 July and 7 August 2020. Ad26.COV2.S was a replication-incompetent adenovirus type 26 vector expressing a prefusion-stabilized SARS-CoV-2 spike protein from the original Wuhan strain. TCRbeta CDR3 regions were sequenced with the immunoSEQ Assay. After extraction, genomic DNA underwent amplification by bias-controlled multiplex PCR, followed by high-throughput sequencing. In the source study's methods: Collapsing and filtering of sequences were performed to quantify the absolute abundance of each unique TCRbeta CDR3 region. Usable DNA was measured by amplifying reference genes present in all nucleated cells, and TCRbeta template counts were normalized to that usable DNA to estimate T cell fraction. Repertoire TCRs were annotated as SARS-CoV-2-specific when V gene, CDR3 amino acid sequence and J gene were exactly matched to a known reactive TCR set. The reference SARS-CoV-2 TCR set was derived from MIRA and filtered for enrichment in COVID-19-positive ImmuneCODE repertoires, a step that removed public or cross-reactive TCRs. Using the MIRA antigens, annotated TCRs were further analysed by specific ORF or by position within an ORF. Depth was the summed frequency of annotated unique rearrangements, while breadth was defined as annotated unique rearrangements over total unique productive rearrangements. Two-sided Wilcoxon rank-sum tests were applied when comparing TCR breadth between groups. TCRdb limited this immuneACCESS table to in-frame rearrangements with V and J called. A share of clones is missing; checked studies link under half to unresolved V genes, and the rest is unexplained. V, J and clone size are those of that table, while D and trimming were read from the DNA. This sample lists 410,000 or so clones; around 90% were detected once. The top ten clones comprise over 9% of the sample.

From cysteine to phenylalanine, the CDR3 is 13 amino acids long. The only DNA kept is the CDR3, 39 bases in frame from the first base. V is cut by 5 bases and J by 6 bases, and the space between the germline ends is 8 bases. Overall study outcomes, separate from this receptor: After vaccination, spike-specific CD8+ and CD4+ T cell responses were reported to show substantial breadth. Non-spike TCR breadth was comparable between vaccine and placebo recipients, consistent with the vaccine containing only spike. Higher spike-specific TCR breadth was observed in Ad26.COV2.S recipients than in placebo recipients (P = 0.0014). According to the authors, total T cell responses may have been underestimated by the TCR breadth and depth analyses. Comparing responses between vaccine doses or regimens was not something the study was powered to do.

The sequencing here drew on peripheral blood, taken in a trial of Ad26.COV2.S vaccine versus placebo. This clonotype originated in a person between 18 and 60 years old who received the Ad26.COV2.S COVID-19 vaccine or a placebo. The V and J segments used are TRBV12-3 or TRBV12-4 and TRBJ1-6; TRBD1 is a possible D gene, resting on 6 matching bases. In nucleotide form, the sequence is TGTGCCAGCAGTACAGGGACTAATTCACCCCTCCACTTT. Protein translation: CASSTGTNSPLHF.